This T cell receptor (beta chain) was obtained from a study of cytomegalovirus exposure and HLA in healthy donors. Whole-study context: An early data release held tens of millions of unique TCRs from HLA-typed donors.

Germline-derived CDR1 and CDR2 are SGDLS and YYNGEE. This CDR3 contains 13 residues. V shed 2 bases and J 7 bases; nucleotides not matched to a gene: 3. 60 Vbeta and 13 Jbeta primers were used in PCR. Profiling relied on immunoSEQ multiplex PCR, and the TCRdb table lists in-frame clones only, not all of them. The sample lists about 200,000 clones, approximately 70% seen once, with 1.5% to 2% in the top ten. This chain links TRBV9 with TRBJ2-7; 10 bases line up with TRBD1. The sample taken for sequencing was PBMCs. The sequence came from a woman aged 25 to 39 in good health and CMV-seronegative. CDR3: CASSVGQGEEQYF. The CDR3 nucleotides are TGTGCCAGCAGCGTTGGACAGGGGGAAGAGCAGTACTTC. The variable domain in full, completed from reference TRBV9 and TRBJ2-7, reads DSGVTQTPKHLITATGQRVTLRCSPRSGDLSVYWYQQSLDQGLQFLIQYYNGEERAKGNILERFSAQQFPDLHSELNLSSLELGDSALYFCASSVGQGEEQYFGPGTRLTVT.